This T cell receptor (beta chain) is from a study of cytomegalovirus exposure and HLA in healthy donors. General observations from the study: Most TCR sequences showed up rarely, but some public TCRs showed up in many donors. A few chains linked to CMV were shown in vitro to be specific for CMV antigens. In a later analysis, first-cohort TCR clusters were found to tend to co-occur in the approximately 120 validation repertoires.

Germline CDR1 reads MNHEY; CDR2 reads SVGAGI. Trimming cost V 4 bases and J 14 bases; bases outside gene matches: 8. The length of the CDR3 is 12 residues. In the case of this clone: Its antigen is currently unknown.

Produced via immunoSEQ multiplex PCR; TCRdb's table is partial and in-frame only. The repertoire holds 100,000 to 150,000 clones, with just under 95% as singletons. Input material: PBMCs. The receptor was derived from a woman under 30 in good health and CMV-seronegative. The V call is TRBV6-5, the J call TRBJ2-3; 8 positions agree with TRBD1. The CDR3 DNA follows: TGTGCCAGCAGTTCGGGGACAGGTGAGGGGTATTTT. This gives the protein CASSSGTGEGYF.